This TCR beta chain was retrieved from a study of T cell responses to AZD1222 COVID-19 vaccine. Whole-study findings and limits: Clonal diversity may have been underestimated, and the donors were mostly white British, with more females than males. Spike was spanned by vaccine-associated CD4 TCRs, with dominance at 160-218 and 743-854. Baseline serology detected seropositivity in only six or seven AZD1222 recipients.

Of note for this clone: Its antigen is unknown.

Using immunoSEQ multiplex PCR, the repertoire was profiled, and TCRdb retains in-frame clones only, with some absent. The repertoire includes 160,000 or so clones, 90% of them detected once, and less than 1.6% sits in the top ten. V gave up 3 bases and J gave up 6 bases; unmatched junction bases: 6. The CDR3 contains 14 residues. The V gene's germline CDR1 is SEHNR and CDR2 FQNEAQ (reference sequence). This rearrangement joins TRBV7-9 to TRBJ1-2; 8 nucleotides line up with TRBD1. The input for sequencing was peripheral blood, taken 28 days after the second AZD1222 dose. The receptor's source is an adult who received the AZD1222 COVID-19 vaccine. The CDR3 spells CASSLRTGRDGYTF. Written as DNA, the CDR3 is TGTGCCAGCAGCTTGAGGACAGGGCGGGATGGCTACACCTTC.